This TCR beta chain was recorded in a study of blood T cell repertoires in COVID-19. Study-level background: From T cells, B-cell-depleted T cells, or PBMCs came the material, which was cDNA or gDNA.

Only in-frame clones appear in the TCRdb table, and some are missing; sequencing was by immunoSEQ multiplex PCR. Counted here are around 160,000 clones, 93% occurring once; the ten biggest clones make up under 2%. Seattle cases were enrolled at active infection and followed longitudinally. This clone was recorded only once. CDR3 size: 13 residues. V was clipped by 4 bases and J by 1 base, with 7 bases between them. The germline CDR1 and CDR2 sequences are SGHVS and FNYEAQ. The TCR sequence derives from a woman in her fifties or sixties with COVID-19, enrolled during active disease. The specimen was peripheral blood. The chain links TRBV7-6 to TRBJ1-1; D gene ambiguous. CDR3 nucleotide sequence: TGTGCCAGCAGCTGGCAGGAGAACACTGAAGCTTTCTTT. Translation gives CASSWQENTEAFF.